Listed here are 32 T cell receptor beta chains from one sample, sequenced in a study of CD8 T cells in Susac syndrome. Random hexamers were used to reverse transcribe 0.5 to 1 ug of RNA. TCRdb independently ran MiXCR on the immunoSEQ multiplex PCR reads; one entry per CDR3 protein. Among some 99,000 distinct CDR3 sequences listed, about 95% were seen once. Sequenced sample: CD4+ T cells from PBMCs. The receptors stem from a human donor in good health.

CDR3 loop: CASSTVMGEKLFF. The CDR3 DNA is TGCGCCAGCAGCACAGTTATGGGTGAAAAACTGTTTTTT. This sequence joins TRBV5-1 and TRBJ1-4, with D uncertain. Germline-derived CDR1 and CDR2 are SGHRS and YFSETQ. V lost 4 bases and J 7 bases, leaving 11 bases between the germline ends. The CDR3 sequence is 13 residues long.

The chain joins TRBV5-1 to TRBJ2-7; tentative D call: TRBD1 (5 bases). CDR3 size: 13 residues. Deletions cut 0 bases from V and 3 bases from J, with 7 bases between. Germline V CDR1 and CDR2: SGHRS, YFSETQ. The CDR3 DNA reads as TGCGCCAGCAGCTTGGATCAGGGCTACGAGCAGTACTTC. This encodes CASSLDQGYEQYF.

This clonotype came up once. CDR3 residues: CASSLAWGSGIQYF. For the CDR3, the DNA is TGTGCCAGCAGCTTAGCATGGGGGAGTGGCATTCAGTACTTC. This sequence joins TRBV7-2 and TRBJ2-4; the D call may be TRBD1 or TRBD2 (5 bases each). V lost 0 bases, J lost 9 bases, and 12 bases lay in between. From germline, CDR1 is SGHTA and CDR2 FQGNSA. The CDR3 runs 14 residues.

The rearrangement links TRBV5-6 to TRBJ2-7; D is uncertain. V lost 3 bases and J lost 4, with 8 bases in between. The CDR3 sequence is 12 residues long. CDR1 and CDR2 (germline): SGHDT, YYEEEE. CDR3 DNA sequence: TGTGCCAGCAGCTCTACGGTTTACGAGCAGTACTTC. This encodes CASSSTVYEQYF.

The genes are TRBV6-1 and TRBJ1-2; the match to TRBD1 covers 7 bases. Per the germline V gene, CDR1 is MNHNS and CDR2 is SASEGT. Trimming cost V 5 bases and J 3 bases; bases outside gene matches: 18. The CDR3 is 18 amino acids. This CDR3 is CASSQETGTAIFYYGYTF. The CDR3 DNA is TGTGCCAGCAGTCAAGAGACCGGGACAGCTATATTCTACTATGGCTACACCTTC.

The gene calls are TRBV18 and TRBJ1-1; unclear D gene. The CDR3 is 14 residues long. The V gene's germline CDR1 is KGHSH and CDR2 LQKENI. The V end lost 2 bases, the J end lost 4 bases, and 11 bases lay between the germline ends. In DNA, the CDR3 is TGTGCCAGCTCACCAGGGGTGGCGGTCACTGAAGCTTTCTTT. It translates to CASSPGVAVTEAFF.

This chain uses TRBV7-9 with TRBJ2-5; 10 bases agree with TRBD2. The V gene end was trimmed by 4 bases and the J gene end by 4 bases; junction bases not matched to a gene: 3. CDR1 is SEHNR, CDR2 FQNEAQ, per germline (reference sequence). The CDR3 sequence is 14 residues long. The DNA for the CDR3 is TGTGCCAGCAGCTCGCTAGCGGGAGCAGAGACCCAGTACTTC. This encodes CASSSLAGAETQYF.

V and J are TRBV7-6 and TRBJ2-5; D may be TRBD1 (6 bases). V lost 3 bases and J 1 base, leaving 9 bases between the germline ends. The CDR3 is 14 amino acids. The germline V gene encodes CDR1 SGHVS and CDR2 FNYEAQ. CDR3 amino acids: CASSFTGPQETQYF. The DNA of the CDR3 is TGTGCCAGCAGCTTCACAGGGCCCCAAGAGACCCAGTACTTC.

This chain joins TRBV3-1 and TRBJ1-1; 7 bases align to TRBD1. The germline V gene has CDR1 LGHDT and CDR2 YNNKEL (reference sequence). Trimming took 1 base from V and 2 from J; bases not matched to a gene: 1. The CDR3 contains 14 residues. The CDR3 loop is CASSQGDRNTEAFF. The CDR3 DNA follows: TGTGCCAGCAGCCAAGGGGACAGAAACACTGAAGCTTTCTTT.

The V gene is TRBV3-1, the J gene TRBJ1-5; TRBD1 matches 9 bases. Trimming removed 4 bases from V and 3 bases from J; junction bases left unmatched: 4. The germline CDR1 and CDR2 sequences are LGHDT and YNNKEL (reference sequence). The CDR3 runs 15 residues. CDR3 protein: CASSPGTGNNQPQHF. The DNA for the CDR3 is TGTGCCAGCAGCCCTGGGACAGGGAACAATCAGCCCCAGCATTTT.

About this clonotype itself: Lacking the conserved final phenylalanine or tryptophan, this CDR3 likely reflects a read error. This chain joins TRBV29-1 and TRBJ2-5; 11 bases align to TRBD1. Trimming removed 4 bases from V and 4 bases from J; junction bases left unmatched: 8. Germline loops: CDR1 SQVTM, CDR2 ANQGSEA. The CDR3 is 15 residues long. The CDR3 coding sequence is TGCAGCGTTGTTCCGATGGGGACAGGGGGAGAGACCCAGTACTCC. Protein sequence: CSVVPMGTGGETQYS.

This clonotype appeared once. V usage is TRBV4-1 and J usage is TRBJ2-7; no reliable D call. Germline V CDR1 and CDR2: MGHRA, YSYEKL. V was shortened by 0 bases and J by 3 bases, with 12 bases between the two germline ends. The CDR3 loop spans 15 amino acids. Written as DNA, the CDR3 is TGCGCCAGCAGCCAAGACATTTTTCGCAACTACGAGCAGTACTTC. This sequence encodes CASSQDIFRNYEQYF.

The genes are TRBV2 and TRBJ1-1; maybe TRBD1 (5 bases). Germline V CDR1 and CDR2: SNHLY, FYNNEI. The CDR3 contains 14 residues. With 5 bases removed from V and 7 bases from J, the gap between germline ends came to 17 bases. The CDR3 spells CASSRDLGRGEAFF. In DNA, the CDR3 is TGTGCCAGCAGTCGGGACTTAGGTCGCGGTGAAGCTTTCTTT.

This sequence joins TRBV3-1 and TRBJ1-1; D is perhaps TRBD1 (6 bases). The CDR3 has 14 residues. With 4 bases removed from V and 1 base from J, the gap between germline ends came to 10 bases. Germline values: CDR1 LGHDT, CDR2 YNNKEL (reference sequence). The CDR3: CASSLGTTNTEAFF. Here the CDR3 DNA reads TGTGCCAGCAGCCTTGGGACAACGAACACTGAAGCTTTCTTT.

The V gene is TRBV9, the J gene TRBJ2-3, with D perhaps matching TRBD2 (6 bases). The V end was cut by 0 bases, the J end by 4 bases, with 12 bases between. The CDR3 length is 15 residues. Germline V gene data show CDR1 as SGDLS and CDR2 as YYNGEE. The CDR3 region has the DNA TGTGCCAGCAGCGTAGGGATAGGGAGGCCAGATACGCAGTATTTT. This gives the protein CASSVGIGRPDTQYF.

The chain carries TRBV2 and TRBJ2-5; D gene uncertain. CDR1 and CDR2 from the germline V gene are SNHLY and FYNNEI. Trimming left V 6 bases short and J 5 bases short, with 7 bases between. This CDR3 is built from 11 residues. The CDR3 protein is CASRGWETQYF. CDR3 in DNA: TGTGCCAGCAGGGGTTGGGAGACCCAGTACTTC.

The gene calls are TRBV18 and TRBJ2-5; D assignment may be TRBD1 or TRBD2 (5 bases each). The CDR3 extends over 15 amino acids. Germline CDR1 reads KGHSH; CDR2 reads LQKENI. Between the trimmed V and J ends, which lost 3 bases and 5 bases, there was a span of 16 bases. The CDR3 DNA sequence: TGTGCCAGCTCACCCCTAGCAGACAGTCGCGAGACCCAGTACTTC. It encodes CASSPLADSRETQYF.

V is TRBV28 and J is TRBJ2-2; 10 positions agree with TRBD1. Germline trimming cut 2 bases from V and 6 bases from J; bases unmatched to any gene: 6. The CDR3 totals 16 residues. CDR1 and CDR2 from the germline V gene are MDHEN and SYDVKM. CDR3 in DNA: TGTGCCAGCAGTTTAATCCCGGGACAGGGGTCCGGGGAGCTGTTTTTT. It codes for CASSLIPGQGSGELFF. The complete variable domain, with remaining parts taken from reference TRBV28 and TRBJ2-2, reads DVKVTQSSRYLVKRTGEKVFLECVQDMDHENMFWYRQDPGLGLRLIYFSYDVKMKEKGDIPEGYSVSREKKERFSLILESASTNQTSMYLCASSLIPGQGSGELFFGEGSRLTVL.

The gene calls are TRBV28 and TRBJ1-5; TRBD1 might be the D (6 bases). This CDR3 has 15 amino acids. Germline V gives CDR1 MDHEN, CDR2 SYDVKM. V was clipped by 8 bases and J by 5 bases, with 19 bases between them. The CDR3 protein is CASGTGSIGDQPQHF. The CDR3 bases are TGTGCCAGCGGAACAGGGTCGATAGGCGATCAGCCCCAGCATTTT.

V and J are TRBV19 and TRBJ2-7; D unresolved. Germline V CDR1 and CDR2: LNHDA, SQIVND (reference sequence). This CDR3 has 15 residues. Trimming removed 1 base at V and 0 bases at J, with 10 bases between. CDR3 DNA sequence: TGTGCCAGTAGTATAGGAGGCGGTATCTCCTACGAGCAGTACTTC. Its protein product is CASSIGGGISYEQYF.

The V and J genes are TRBV23-1 and TRBJ1-1; no reliable D call. TRBV23-1 is labeled an ORF, and its function is uncertain. V lost 0 bases, J lost 3 bases, and 11 bases lay in between. The CDR3 runs 15 residues. CDR3 nucleotide sequence: TGCGCCAGCAGTCAATCCCAGAAACTGGACACTGAAGCTTTCTTT. Translation gives CASSQSQKLDTEAFF.

This chain joins TRBV3-1 and TRBJ2-7, with D possibly being TRBD1 (8 bases). The CDR3 has 14 amino acids. The germline gives CDR1 LGHDT, CDR2 YNNKEL (reference sequence). With 4 bases removed from V and 6 bases from J, the gap between germline ends came to 16 bases. CDR3: CASSPWTGRGEQYF. The CDR3 DNA sequence: TGTGCCAGCAGCCCCTGGACAGGGAGGGGCGAGCAGTACTTC.

The CDR3 region has the DNA TGTGCCAGCATGAGAGGGGAGGGATATCGCTACACCTTC. Translating gives CASMRGEGYRYTF. The V gene is TRBV7-9, the J gene TRBJ1-2; D might be TRBD1 (5 bases). CDR1 is SEHNR, CDR2 FQNEAQ, per germline (reference sequence). The CDR3 is made up of 13 amino acids. V was cut by 7 bases and J by 9 bases, with 18 bases left in between. The variable domain in full, completed from reference TRBV7-9 and TRBJ1-2, reads DTGVSQNPRHKITKRGQNVTFRCDPISEHNRLYWYRQTLGQGPEFLTYFQNEAQLEKSRLLSDRFSAERPKGSFSTLEIQRTEQGDSAMYLCASMRGEGYRYTFGSGTRLTVV.

The rearrangement joins TRBV7-3 to TRBJ2-2, with a possible D match to TRBD1 (6 bases). With 5 bases removed from V and 3 bases from J, the gap between germline ends came to 10 bases. The V gene's germline CDR1 is SGHTA and CDR2 FQGTGA. The CDR3 loop spans 14 amino acids. The CDR3 DNA reads as TGTGCCAGCAGCCCGCAGGGGTACACCGGGGAGCTGTTTTTT. Protein product: CASSPQGYTGELFF. Complete variable domain (other parts from reference TRBV7-3 and TRBJ2-2): GAGVSQTPSNKVTEKGKYVELRCDPISGHTALYWYRQSLGQGPEFLIYFQGTGAADDSGLPNDRFFAVRPEGSVSTLKIQRTERGDSAVYLCASSPQGYTGELFFGEGSRLTVL.

CDR3 amino acids: CASSYRPSGRADTQYF. The DNA for the CDR3 is TGTGCCAGCAGTTACCGTCCTAGCGGGAGAGCAGATACGCAGTATTTT. The rearrangement uses TRBV6-2 or TRBV6-3 and TRBJ2-3, with TRBD2 matching over 10 bases. Per the germline V gene, CDR1 is MNHEY and CDR2 is SVGEGT. The trim removed 2 bases at V and 4 bases at J, leaving 6 bases unmatched. The length of the CDR3 is 16 residues.

This chain uses TRBV14 with TRBJ2-3; the match to TRBD2 covers 13 bases. The CDR3 contains 18 residues. The germline gives CDR1 SGHDN, CDR2 FVKESK. V lost 2 bases and J lost 8; bases outside the gene matches: 13. This CDR3 is CASSQFAAGLAGLSTQYF. The CDR3 region has the DNA TGTGCCAGCAGCCAATTCGCGGCGGGACTAGCGGGATTGAGTACGCAGTATTTT.

The chain is built from TRBV7-9 and TRBJ2-6, with D hard to call. The CDR3 spans 18 residues. CDR1 and CDR2 (germline): SEHNR, FQNEAQ (reference sequence). Trimming took off 2 bases at V and 2 bases at J, with 16 bases between the two ends. CDR3 protein: CASSLRGRAMTGANVLTF. The DNA of the CDR3 is TGTGCCAGCAGCTTACGTGGCCGCGCGATGACTGGGGCCAACGTCCTGACTTTC.

For this clonotype: The junction departs from germline at one end; a sequencing error may be responsible. The chain couples TRBV28 to TRBJ2-1, with D maybe TRBD1 (5 bases). The CDR3 spans 10 residues. CDR1 and CDR2 from the germline V gene are MDHEN and SYDVKM. CDR3 nucleotide sequence: TGTGCCAGCAGTTTAGGGGCGGTCCTCTTC. Its translation is CASSLGAVLF.

J is TRBJ2-5 and V is TRBV3-1, with 10 bases fitting TRBD1. CDR1 and CDR2 (germline): LGHDT, YNNKEL (reference sequence). J was trimmed by 2 bases and V by 0 bases; bases with no gene match: 0. The CDR3 is 15 amino acids. This CDR3 reads CASSQEGQGQETQYF. The DNA for the CDR3 is TGTGCCAGCAGCCAAGAGGGACAGGGGCAAGAGACCCAGTACTTC.

V usage is TRBV30 and J usage is TRBJ1-1; D remains ambiguous. The CDR3 consists of 14 residues. Germline CDR1 and CDR2: GTSNPN and SVGIG (reference sequence). The ends were cut back, 0 bases at V and 6 bases at J, with 14 bases in the middle. CDR3 sequence reads: CAWSVTLVQAEAFF. CDR3 nucleotides: TGTGCCTGGAGTGTAACTCTGGTTCAGGCTGAAGCTTTCTTT. The full variable domain, rest sourced from reference TRBV30 and TRBJ1-1, is SQTIHQWPATLVQPVGSPLSLECTVEGTSNPNLYWYRQAAGRGLQLLFYSVGIGQISSEVPQNLSASRPQDRQFILSSKKLLLSDSGFYLCAWSVTLVQAEAFFGQGTRLTVV.

The CDR3 DNA is TGCAGTAGCGGGCAAGAGACCCAGTACTTC. Amino acid sequence: CSSGQETQYF. The V call is TRBV20-1, the J call TRBJ2-5; D is perhaps TRBD2 (6 bases). V lost 8 bases and J lost 2, with 6 bases in between. The CDR3 spans 10 residues. Per germline, CDR1 DFQATT and CDR2 SNEGSKA (reference sequence).

The rearrangement uses TRBV4-2 and TRBJ2-4, with TRBD1 identical over 9 bases. With 0 bases clipped from V and 0 bases from J, the junction kept 12 bases outside the gene matches. The CDR3 covers 20 residues. Germline V CDR1 and CDR2: LGHNA, YNFKEQ. The CDR3 nucleotides read TGTGCCAGCAGCCAAGATCGTGGAAGGGGACAGGGCTTAGCCAAAAACATTCAGTACTTC. As protein: CASSQDRGRGQGLAKNIQYF.